Listed here are 18 T cell receptor beta chains from one sample, sequenced in a study of T cells after yellow fever vaccination (dated by TCRdb to the late 2010s). The method behind the library was 5' RACE. The reads were generated on an Illumina HiSeq 2500. TCRdb passed the public sequencing reads through fastp at Q25 and MiXCR, retaining productive beta sequences. Every entry covers one CDR3 protein and lists the most common genes and DNA from its rows. In this sample the table shows about 69,000 distinct CDR3 sequences, under 6.5% of which occur a single time. The ten biggest clones cover roughly 2.2% of the sample. The treatment or condition label on this specimen signifies: live attenuated yellow fever vaccine strain. This material consisted of CD4+ T cells sorted from PBMCs, taken roughly 15 days after the first yellow fever vaccination. The receptors shown here come from a man aged 18 to 30 who received the YFV17D yellow fever vaccine.

This clonotype has ten or more counts. The V gene is TRBV5-1, the J gene TRBJ2-5, with a possible D match to TRBD2 (6 bases). The germline V and J ends were trimmed by 4 bases and 1 base, with 11 bases remaining between them. The CDR3 contains 14 residues. CDR1 is SGHRS, CDR2 YFSETQ, per germline. The CDR3 spells CASSPGTPQETQYF. In DNA form, the CDR3 reads TGCGCCAGCAGCCCGGGGACTCCCCAAGAGACCCAGTACTTC.

This clonotype was observed at least ten times. The V call is TRBV25-1, the J call TRBJ1-2; D gene unclear. Trimming removed 5 bases at V and 8 bases at J, with 9 bases between. Germline V gene sequence: CDR1 MGHDK, CDR2 SYGVNS. The CDR3 loop spans 11 amino acids. The CDR3 DNA sequence: TGTGCCAGCAGTCATAATGCGGGCTACACCTTC. Translated: CASSHNAGYTF.

This clonotype was observed at least ten times. The rearrangement joins TRBV5-1 to TRBJ1-5, with D possibly TRBD1 on 5 matching bases. This CDR3 region has 14 residues. CDR1 and CDR2 from the germline V gene are SGHRS and YFSETQ. Trimming took off 4 bases at V and 0 bases at J, with 8 bases between the two ends. CDR3 loop: CASSQGPSNQPQHF. The CDR3 nucleotides are TGCGCCAGCAGCCAGGGCCCTAGCAATCAGCCCCAGCATTTT. Filled out from reference TRBV5-1 and TRBJ1-5, the complete variable domain reads KAGVTQTPRYLIKTRGQQVTLSCSPISGHRSVSWYQQTPGQGLQFLFEYFSETQRNKGNFPGRFSGRQFSNSRSEMNVSTLELGDSALYLCASSQGPSNQPQHFGDGTRLSIL.

The sample holds a few counts of this clonotype. A junction end diverges from the germline sequence, so it may reflect a read error. This chain links TRBV20-1 with TRBJ1-6, with unresolved D. This CDR3 has 17 residues. Germline V gene lookup returns CDR1 DFQATT and CDR2 SNEGSKA (reference sequence). In nucleotides, the CDR3 is TGCTGTGCTAGAGATCCGTACGGATTTGACTATAATTCACCCCTCCACTTT. It yields the protein CCARDPYGFDYNSPLHF.

This clonotype was counted ten times or more. The chain is built from TRBV18 and TRBJ2-1; 9 positions match TRBD2. The length of the CDR3 is 15 residues. Germline V gene lookup returns CDR1 KGHSH and CDR2 LQKENI. V shed 2 bases and J 10 bases; nucleotides not matched to a gene: 9. CDR3 in DNA: TGTGCCAGCTCACCAGGTGCGGGACTAGCTATCGAGCAGTTCTTC. It is translated as CASSPGAGLAIEQFF.

This clonotype was seen at least ten times. This chain links TRBV5-1 with TRBJ2-5; D unresolved. Germline CDR1 and CDR2: SGHRS and YFSETQ. Trimming removed 0 bases from V and 5 bases from J, with 11 bases in between. This CDR3 is built from 14 residues. DNA of the CDR3: TGCGCCAGCAGCTTGGTGGGGTTGAAGGAGACCCAGTACTTC. Its translation is CASSLVGLKETQYF.

This clonotype was recorded many times. The chain links TRBV20-1 to TRBJ2-2; no firm D call. This CDR3 region has 12 residues. The germline CDR1 and CDR2 sequences are DFQATT and SNEGSKA (reference sequence). V was pared by 5 bases and J by 4 bases, with 8 bases between. The CDR3 nucleotides read TGCAGTGCTCTCGATTTCACCGGGGAGCTGTTTTTT. This sequence encodes CSALDFTGELFF.

This clonotype appeared many times. The CDR3 region is CASSRYQGGASGANVLTF. DNA for the CDR3: TGCGCCAGCAGCCGATATCAGGGGGGGGCGTCTGGGGCCAACGTCCTGACTTTC. The chain has TRBV5-1 and TRBJ2-6; tentatively, D is TRBD1 or TRBD2 (7 bases each). Germline V gene sequence: CDR1 SGHRS, CDR2 YFSETQ. This CDR3 comprises 18 residues. V was cut by 4 bases and J by 1 base, with 18 bases left in between. The whole variable domain, remainder taken from reference TRBV5-1 and TRBJ2-6, is KAGVTQTPRYLIKTRGQQVTLSCSPISGHRSVSWYQQTPGQGLQFLFEYFSETQRNKGNFPGRFSGRQFSNSRSEMNVSTLELGDSALYLCASSRYQGGASGANVLTFGAGSRLTVL.

The J gene is TRBJ2-6, the V gene TRBV20-1; D is undetermined. CDR1 DFQATT and CDR2 SNEGSKA come from the germline V gene (reference sequence). This CDR3 has 13 amino acids. V was trimmed by 5 bases and J by 0 bases, leaving 5 bases between them. The CDR3 sequence is CSAYGSGANVLTF. CDR3 nucleotide sequence: TGCAGTGCTTACGGCTCTGGGGCCAACGTCCTGACTTTC.

This clonotype was recorded at least ten times. V and J are TRBV12-3 or TRBV12-4 and TRBJ1-1, with D tentatively TRBD1 (5 bases). V dropped 3 bases and J dropped 4 bases, with 9 bases sitting between them. The CDR3 is 13 amino acids. CDR3 DNA: TGTGCCAGCAGTTTGGTTGGGGCCACTGAAGCTTTCTTT. Translating it yields CASSLVGATEAFF.

This clonotype was seen many times. The J gene is TRBJ2-5, the V gene TRBV20-1, with 10 positions matching TRBD1. The CDR3 contains 14 residues. Unmatched junction bases numbered 8, after V lost 5 bases and J lost 5 bases. Germline V gene lookup returns CDR1 DFQATT and CDR2 SNEGSKA (reference sequence). The CDR3 loop is CSAPPGTGAETQYF. For the CDR3, the DNA is TGCAGTGCTCCACCCGGGACAGGGGCGGAGACCCAGTACTTC.

This clonotype was seen repeatedly, ten times or more. V gene TRBV2 combines with J gene TRBJ1-2; possible D gene TRBD1, 5 bases. The CDR3 is 14 amino acids. Germline loops: CDR1 SNHLY, CDR2 FYNNEI. Trimming removed 6 bases from V and 4 bases from J, with 15 bases in between. DNA of the CDR3: TGTGCCAGCAGGAGCATGGGGGTCCCCTATGGCTACACCTTC. This encodes CASRSMGVPYGYTF. The complete variable domain, with remaining parts taken from reference TRBV2 and TRBJ1-2, reads EPEVTQTPSHQVTQMGQEVILRCVPISNHLYFYWYRQILGQKVEFLVSFYNNEISEKSEIFDDQFSVERPDGSNFTLKIRSTKLEDSAMYFCASRSMGVPYGYTFGSGTRLTVV.

This clonotype was seen at least ten times. The rearrangement uses TRBV7-2 and TRBJ1-2; TRBD1 agrees at 7 bases. The CDR3 spans 13 residues. With V trimmed by 5 bases and J by 8 bases, 8 bases remained unmatched. From germline, CDR1 is SGHTA and CDR2 FQGNSA. The CDR3 DNA reads as TGTGCCAGCAGCCCCTGGCAGGGGGGAGGCTACACCTTC. This gives the protein CASSPWQGGGYTF. Based on the CDR3 plus reference TRBV7-2 and TRBJ1-2, the full variable domain is GAGVSQSPSNKVTEKGKDVELRCDPISGHTALYWYRQSLGQGLEFLIYFQGNSAPDKSGLPSDRFSAERTGGSVSTLTIQRTQQEDSAVYLCASSPWQGGGYTFGSGTRLTVV.

There are a few counts of this clonotype. This chain uses TRBV6-2 or TRBV6-3 with TRBJ2-3, with 11 bases aligning to TRBD2. Trimming removed 6 bases from V and 0 bases from J; junction bases left unmatched: 2. This CDR3 has 15 residues. The germline V gene encodes CDR1 MNHEY and CDR2 SVGEGT. For the CDR3, the DNA is TGTGCCAGCAGCCCTAGCGGGGGGAGCACAGATACGCAGTATTTT. Translating it yields CASSPSGGSTDTQYF.

The sample holds many counts of this clonotype. The rearrangement joins TRBV2 to TRBJ2-7; a possible D gene is TRBD1 (5 bases). The CDR3 totals 16 residues. V lost 0 bases and J 0 bases, leaving 12 bases between the germline ends. Germline lookup yields CDR1 SNHLY and CDR2 FYNNEI. The CDR3 loop is CASSEARTYFSYEQYV. The CDR3 DNA follows: TGTGCCAGCAGTGAAGCCCGGACATACTTCTCCTACGAGCAGTACGTC.

This clonotype was counted only a few times. CDR3 in amino acids: CASSQGEKLFF. The CDR3 bases are TGTGCCAGCAGCCAGGGGGAAAAACTGTTTTTT. The rearrangement links TRBV5-4 to TRBJ1-4; D is perhaps TRBD1 (6 bases). Germline V gene lookup returns CDR1 SGHNT and CDR2 YYREEE (reference sequence). The CDR3 has 11 amino acids. V gave up 4 bases and J gave up 8 bases, with 6 bases separating them.

This clonotype has at least ten counts. The J gene is TRBJ2-3, the V gene TRBV12-3 or TRBV12-4; 8 bases agree with TRBD2. This CDR3 has 12 amino acids. The junction had 3 bases not matched to a gene; V was cut back by 8 bases and J by 5 bases. The CDR3 DNA reads as TGTGCCAGCTACGCGGGGGGAGATACGCAGTATTTT. It translates to CASYAGGDTQYF.

This clonotype was seen many times. This chain links TRBV7-2 with TRBJ2-7; the D gene is possibly TRBD2 (7 bases). The CDR3 is made up of 14 amino acids. Germline V CDR1 and CDR2: SGHTA, FQGNSA. V was pared by 1 base and J by 4 bases, with 11 bases between. CDR3 sequence: CASSLVAGAYEQYV. Written as DNA, the CDR3 is TGTGCCAGCAGCTTAGTGGCGGGGGCATACGAGCAGTACGTC.